This T cell receptor beta chain comes out of a study of CD8+ T cells in alopecia areata. Study in general: The study gave tofacitinib for 6 to 18 months, then 6 months off drug. Study outcomes and limitations: In blood and scalp, many expanded lesional clones persisted during tofacitinib.

In regard to this clone: The target antigen is unknown.

The V gene's germline CDR1 is SGDLS and CDR2 YYNGEE. The ends were cut back, 4 bases at V and 7 bases at J, with 14 bases in the middle. The CDR3 is 13 amino acids. Treatment reported: oral pan-JAK inhibitor, 5-10 mg twice daily. Alopecia areata patients had lesional scalp punch biopsies and peripheral blood taken from them. The sequencing template was cDNA reverse transcribed from extracted RNA. Profiling relied on immunoSEQ multiplex PCR, and the TCRdb table lists in-frame clones only, not all of them. The sample shows some 120,000 clones, around 60% of them seen only once. The source material was CD4+ T cells sorted from blood, sampled at week 4, from a patient treated with tofacitinib. The chain links TRBV9 to TRBJ1-2; D not certain. The receptor was derived from a human donor with alopecia areata. CDR3 amino acids: CASSPQRVGGYTF. In DNA form, the CDR3 reads TGTGCCAGCAGCCCTCAGCGCGTAGGTGGCTACACCTTC.